Presented here are 21 T cell receptor beta chains from one specimen sequenced in a study of blood T cells in healthy people across ages. Through a sample-barcoded 5' primer and a J-beta primer mix, a second PCR was run for roughly 7 to 11 cycles. Each CDR3 protein gets one entry after TCRdb re-called the 5' RACE reads with MiXCR. The table lists 1.5 million or so distinct CDR3 sequences, less than 45% of them singletons. Material for sequencing was blood. The receptors were sampled from a young woman in good health.

This chain's CDR3 is CASSQGQGARTQFF. DNA of the CDR3: TGCGCCAGCAGCCAAGGACAGGGGGCGCGGACGCAGTTCTTC. V is TRBV4-1 and J is TRBJ2-1; 10 nucleotides match TRBD1. Unmatched junction bases numbered 6, after V lost 1 base and J lost 12 bases. From germline, CDR1 is MGHRA and CDR2 YSYEKL. CDR3 size: 14 residues.

This clonotype was observed a few times. The chain uses TRBV12-3 or TRBV12-4 and TRBJ1-5, with unresolved D. Trimming stripped 7 bases from V and 0 bases from J, with 13 bases between. CDR3 length: 15 amino acids. CDR3 DNA: TGTGCCAGCACCCCAACGGTCTATAGCAATCAGCCCCAGCATTTT. Protein sequence: CASTPTVYSNQPQHF.

This rearrangement joins TRBV6-2 or TRBV6-3 to TRBJ2-3; D is possibly TRBD2 (5 bases). This CDR3 has 15 residues. V gave up 2 bases and J gave up 4 bases, with 13 bases separating them. The germline CDR1 and CDR2 sequences are MNHEY and SVGEGT. For the CDR3, the DNA is TGTGCCAGCAGTTACGGGGAGACCGGCCCAGATACGCAGTATTTT. Its translation: CASSYGETGPDTQYF.

Details on this clonotype: A much larger clonotype is one base distant, so this may be a read error. In this CDR3 the conserved last residue, phenylalanine or tryptophan, is missing, so a read error is likely. The chain recombines TRBV12-3 or TRBV12-4 with TRBJ2-1; the D is unclear. The V end was cut by 4 bases, the J end by 6 bases, with 7 bases between. This CDR3 is built from 12 residues. The CDR3, as DNA: TGTGCCAGCAGTTCCTCTTCCAATGAGCAGTTCTTA. Protein product: CASSSSSNEQFL.

This clonotype was counted a single time. The chain recombines TRBV9 with TRBJ2-7; 7 nucleotides match TRBD2. V dropped 3 bases and J dropped 7; count of bases not matched to a gene: 16. Looked up from germline, CDR1 is SGDLS and CDR2 is YYNGEE. The CDR3 has 16 residues. CDR3 residues: CASSGVVGGKYNEQYF. DNA of the CDR3: TGTGCCAGCAGCGGAGTAGTGGGGGGGAAGTACAATGAGCAGTACTTC.

This chain uses TRBV27 with TRBJ1-1, with D uncertain. The length of the CDR3 is 13 residues. The V gene's germline CDR1 is MNHEY and CDR2 SMNVEV (reference sequence). The V and J ends lost 5 bases and 5 bases respectively, with 12 bases between them. CDR3 nucleotides: TGTGCCAGCAGTCCCCCCTTAAGGACTGAAGCTTTCTTT. The encoded protein is CASSPPLRTEAFF.

V is TRBV12-3 or TRBV12-4 and J is TRBJ1-2; D is possibly TRBD1 (6 bases). V lost 5 bases and J lost 5, with 15 bases in between. This CDR3 region has 14 residues. CDR3 DNA: TGTGCCAGCAGTGTCAGGGGCGGGGGGTATGGCTACACCTTC. Translating it yields CASSVRGGGYGYTF.

The sample holds many counts of this clonotype. This chain links TRBV20-1 with TRBJ2-1; tentatively, D is TRBD2 (6 bases). Trimming stripped 3 bases from V and 8 bases from J, with 8 bases between. Per germline, CDR1 DFQATT and CDR2 SNEGSKA (reference sequence). There are 11 residues in the CDR3. The CDR3 region is CSASWGDEQFF. As DNA, the CDR3 is TGCAGTGCTAGCTGGGGGGATGAGCAGTTCTTC.

The chain combines TRBV5-6 with TRBJ2-3; 8 positions match TRBD2. Unmatched junction bases numbered 9, after V lost 3 bases and J lost 6 bases. The CDR3 loop spans 15 amino acids. The V gene's germline CDR1 is SGHDT and CDR2 YYEEEE. The CDR3 loop is CASSYSGGALDTQYF. The CDR3 DNA follows: TGTGCCAGCAGCTACAGCGGGGGAGCATTGGATACGCAGTATTTT.

The chain links TRBV5-1 to TRBJ2-3; D gene uncertain. The ends were cut back, 0 bases at V and 4 bases at J, with 12 bases in the middle. Germline V CDR1 and CDR2: SGHRS, YFSETQ. This CDR3 has 15 amino acids. The CDR3 sequence: CASSLGLGSADTQYF. CDR3 bases: TGCGCCAGCAGCTTGGGGCTAGGTTCCGCAGATACGCAGTATTTT.

This clonotype appeared once. This chain uses TRBV4-1 with TRBJ1-3; D possibly corresponds to TRBD1 (5 bases). The V gene lost 5 bases and the J gene lost 1 base, with 15 bases spanning the gap. Per the germline V gene, CDR1 is MGHRA and CDR2 is YSYEKL. There are 16 residues in the CDR3. The CDR3 sequence: CASSTRYSGSGNTIYF. CDR3 nucleotides: TGCGCCAGCAGCACCCGATACTCAGGGTCTGGAAACACCATATATTTT.

The chain employs TRBV7-8 and TRBJ1-2; TRBD1 agrees at 7 bases. Germline V CDR1 and CDR2: SGHVS, FQNEAQ. Trimming cost V 5 bases and J 5 bases; bases outside gene matches: 5. This CDR3 has 13 residues. The CDR3 DNA reads TGTGCCAGCAGCCCAGGGACAGAATATGGCTACACCTTC. Translated, it gives CASSPGTEYGYTF.

This clonotype was observed a single time. The V call is TRBV7-8, the J call TRBJ1-6; D call uncertain. This CDR3 has 15 amino acids. From germline, CDR1 is SGHVS and CDR2 FQNEAQ. The V end lost 6 bases, the J end lost 7 bases, and 16 bases lay between the germline ends. The CDR3 nucleotides are TGTGCCAGCAGTTATAGCCCAGGTTCCAATTCACCCCTCCACTTT. Protein: CASSYSPGSNSPLHF.

This clonotype was counted a single time. The chain links TRBV10-3 to TRBJ1-2; D gene ambiguous. Deletions cut 6 bases from V and 0 bases from J, with 11 bases between. The CDR3 is 14 amino acids. Germline-derived CDR1 and CDR2 are ENHRY and SYGVKD. The CDR3 spells CAISLQDTNYGYTF. As DNA, the CDR3 is TGTGCCATCAGCTTGCAGGATACTAACTATGGCTACACCTTC.

V and J are TRBV9 and TRBJ1-2; the match to TRBD1 covers 7 bases. Germline CDR1 is SGDLS and CDR2 is YYNGEE. Losses at the gene ends were 4 bases for V and 0 bases for J; bases not matched to a gene: 15. The length of the CDR3 is 18 residues. CDR3: CASSSTTRGEGTNYGYTF. The DNA for the CDR3 is TGTGCCAGCAGCTCAACGACCAGGGGGGAAGGGACTAACTATGGCTACACCTTC.

The chain combines TRBV6-6 with TRBJ1-6, with a tentative D call TRBD1 (6 bases). Germline values: CDR1 MNHNY, CDR2 SVGAGI (reference sequence). This CDR3 region has 16 residues. Trimming cost V 7 bases and J 0 bases, with 13 bases left between them. The CDR3 DNA reads TGTGCCAGCACGCCGGGACACAGCTCCTATAATTCACCCCTCCACTTT. It encodes CASTPGHSSYNSPLHF.

The chain employs TRBV19 and TRBJ2-3; D is undetermined. The CDR3 is 13 residues long. Germline-derived CDR1 and CDR2 are LNHDA and SQIVND (reference sequence). V was cut by 0 bases and J by 4 bases, with 5 bases left in between. CDR3 in DNA: TGTGCCAGTAGTATAGATGAAGCAGATACGCAGTATTTT. Translating gives CASSIDEADTQYF.

The chain combines TRBV6-6 with TRBJ1-2; D perhaps matches TRBD1 (6 bases). The length of the CDR3 is 16 residues. Between the trimmed V and J ends, which lost 3 bases and 8 bases, there was a span of 22 bases. Germline V gene lookup returns CDR1 MNHNY and CDR2 SVGAGI (reference sequence). The DNA for the CDR3 is TGTGCCAGCAGTTATTCCTTCGGACAGCGCTTTTTGGGCTACACCTTC. Protein sequence: CASSYSFGQRFLGYTF.

This chain connects TRBV21-1 to TRBJ1-5; the table assigns TRBD1, which was not confirmed against the DNA. TRBV21-1 is noted as a pseudogene. This CDR3 comprises 14 residues. CDR3 DNA: TGTGCCAGCAGCAGACAGAATAGCAATCAGCCCCAGCATTTT. Encoded protein: CASSRQNSNQPQHF.

The chain is built from TRBV20-1 and TRBJ2-1; 7 positions agree with TRBD1. After removal of 1 base from V and 0 bases from J, the junction contained 9 bases not matched to a gene. Germline CDR1 DFQATT, CDR2 SNEGSKA (reference sequence). CDR3 length: 17 residues. The CDR3 sequence: CSARVWGTARSYNEQFF. DNA of the CDR3: TGCAGTGCTAGAGTTTGGGGGACAGCCCGCTCCTACAATGAGCAGTTCTTC.

The sample holds one count of this clonotype. The chain carries TRBV14 and TRBJ1-2; D perhaps matches TRBD1 (6 bases). The CDR3 contains 14 residues. V lost 1 base, J lost 8 bases, and 14 bases lay in between. CDR1 is SGHDN and CDR2 is FVKESK in the germline V gene. This CDR3 reads CASSQVGGGRGYTF. In DNA form, the CDR3 reads TGTGCCAGCAGCCAAGTAGGAGGGGGTCGGGGCTACACCTTC.